Sequencing of this T cell receptor beta chain was carried out in a study of shared clonotypes between healthy human individuals. Study summary: With ages of 18 to 49, the donors were two women and a few men. Study-level points and caveats: The study found lower generation probabilities in non-shared clonotypes than in those shared by all four donors. The study found about 5% of naive CD4 clonotypes shared across a few donors.

The CDR3 contains 13 residues. Per germline, CDR1 SGHAT and CDR2 FQNNGV. With V trimmed by 7 bases and J by 2 bases, 4 bases remained unmatched. In regard to this clone: The antigen is undetermined.

The investigators split CD4+ cells into a CD45RA+ naive subset and a CD45RA-negative memory subset. Repertoires were generated with immunoSEQ multiplex PCR, while TCRdb's copy carries only in-frame clones and drops some. Of some 660,000 clones listed, 73% are singletons. The receptor comes from a woman aged 25 to 39 in good health. The V call is TRBV11-2, the J call TRBJ2-7; 8 bases fit TRBD2. The sample was memory CD4+ T cells sorted from blood. Subset described: CD45RA-negative fraction. CDR3 nucleotides: TGTGCCAGCATAGCGGGAAGCGCCTACGAGCAGTACTTC. Translating it yields CASIAGSAYEQYF.